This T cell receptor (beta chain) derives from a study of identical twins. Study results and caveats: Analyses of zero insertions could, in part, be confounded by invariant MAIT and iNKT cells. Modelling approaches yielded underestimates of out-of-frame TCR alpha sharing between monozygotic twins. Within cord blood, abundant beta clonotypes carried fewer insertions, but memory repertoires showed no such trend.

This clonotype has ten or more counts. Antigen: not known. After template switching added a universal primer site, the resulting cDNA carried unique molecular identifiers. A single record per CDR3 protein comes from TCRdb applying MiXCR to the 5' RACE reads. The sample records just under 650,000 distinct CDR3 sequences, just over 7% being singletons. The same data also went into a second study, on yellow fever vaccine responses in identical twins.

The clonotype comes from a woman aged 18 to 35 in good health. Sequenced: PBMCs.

CDR3: CASSLSGDTEAFF. CDR3 DNA sequence: TGCGCCAGCAGCTTGTCGGGGGACACTGAAGCTTTCTTT. The chain carries TRBV5-1 and TRBJ1-1; the D gene is possibly TRBD1 (5 bases). V was cut by 1 base and J by 3 bases, with 7 bases left in between. The CDR3 runs 13 residues. Germline V CDR1 and CDR2: SGHRS, YFSETQ.